This T cell receptor (beta chain) was profiled in a study of blood T cell repertoires in COVID-19. Study as a whole: Specimens from acute and convalescent COVID-19 originated in the United States, Italy and Spain. Sample material is recorded as cDNA or gDNA derived from T cells, B-cell-depleted T cells, or PBMCs.

CDR1 is SGDLS, CDR2 YYNGEE, per germline. The CDR3 is 20 residues long. V shed 4 bases and J shed 2 bases, with 28 bases lying between them. Per the authors' pipeline: Cell counts per sample came from amplifying reference gene primers. Here immunoSEQ multiplex PCR was the method, and the copy in TCRdb shows in-frame clones only, minus some. From that table come the V and J calls and clone size; the DNA was used to work out D and trimming. The sample yields 67,000 or so clones, 81% seen once. Sequenced input: peripheral blood. V usage is TRBV9 and J usage is TRBJ2-1; possible D gene TRBD2, 6 bases. This clonotype was obtained from a woman aged 70-85 years with acute or convalescent COVID-19. CDR3 nucleotide sequence: TGTGCCAGCAGCCCAGTCGTAATTAGCGGCGGAGGGTCTCCCTACAATGAGCAGTTCTTC. Protein: CASSPVVISGGGSPYNEQFF.